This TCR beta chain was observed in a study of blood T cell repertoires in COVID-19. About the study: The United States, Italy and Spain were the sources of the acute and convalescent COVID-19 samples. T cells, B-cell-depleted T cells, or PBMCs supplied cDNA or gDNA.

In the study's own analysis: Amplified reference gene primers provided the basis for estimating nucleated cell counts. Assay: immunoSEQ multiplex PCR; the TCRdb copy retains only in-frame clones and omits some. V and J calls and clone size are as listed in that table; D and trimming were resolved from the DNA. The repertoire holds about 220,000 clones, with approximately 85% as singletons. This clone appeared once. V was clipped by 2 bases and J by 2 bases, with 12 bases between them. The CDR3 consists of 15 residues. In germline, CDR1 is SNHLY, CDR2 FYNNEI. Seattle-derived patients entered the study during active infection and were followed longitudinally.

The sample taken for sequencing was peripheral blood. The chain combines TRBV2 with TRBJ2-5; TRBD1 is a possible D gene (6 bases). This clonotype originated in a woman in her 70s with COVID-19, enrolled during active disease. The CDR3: CASSERTVPQETQYF. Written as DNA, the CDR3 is TGTGCCAGCAGTGAAAGGACAGTGCCGCAAGAGACCCAGTACTTC.